This paragraph covers one T cell receptor beta chain sequence. The sample belongs to a study of blood T cell repertoires in COVID-19. The overall study: Cohort 3 recovered donors had two negative PCRs, clearance, or symptom resolution. Sample material is recorded as cDNA or gDNA derived from T cells, B-cell-depleted T cells, or PBMCs.

Assignment of participants to cohorts was predicated upon participant-reported clinical history. Germline trimming cut 6 bases from V and 4 bases from J; bases unmatched to any gene: 20. CDR1 is KGHSH, CDR2 LQKENI, per germline. The CDR3 loop spans 20 amino acids. The authors' processing: Reference gene primers were amplified, and this amplification served to estimate nucleated cell counts. Generated by immunoSEQ multiplex PCR, the TCRdb table keeps only in-frame clones and is missing some. The D gene and trimming were derived from the DNA, and the V and J assignments and clone size from that table. Here the sample spans about 170,000 clones, 79% being singletons.

This TCR derives from an older woman in a cohort exposed to, infected with or recovered from COVID-19 (not recorded which). Specimen: PBMCs or T cells enriched from blood (not recorded which). J is TRBJ2-2 and V is TRBV18; 10 nucleotides match TRBD2. CDR3 sequence reads: CASSLGSLAGVTQGTGELFF. The CDR3 DNA is TGTGCCAGCTCCCTCGGCTCTCTAGCGGGAGTGACTCAGGGCACCGGGGAGCTGTTTTTT.